This T cell receptor beta chain is drawn from a study of CD8+CD57+ T cells in acquired aplastic anemia. Patients who underwent sequencing had shown CD8+CD57+ cell expansion by flow cytometry. Investigators profiled TCR beta VDJ and CDR3 from genomic DNA template. MiXCR, run by TCRdb on the reads, gives a single entry per CDR3 protein. The profile covers under 200,000 distinct CDR3 sequences, with more than 45% appearing a single time and 9.7% taken by the ten largest. The source material was sorted CD4+, CD8+, or CD8+CD57+ T cells (not recorded which) from PBMCs. The receptor's source is a human donor with aplastic anemia.

The CDR3 nucleotides are TGCAGTGCTAGGGGCGGGAGGGCGGTTTACGAGCAGTACTTC. This encodes CSARGGRAVYEQYF. This sequence joins TRBV20-1 and TRBJ2-7; 9 positions match TRBD2. CDR1 and CDR2 (germline): DFQATT, SNEGSKA (reference sequence). The length of the CDR3 is 14 residues. V shed 3 bases, J shed 4 bases, and the junction held 7 bases outside the gene matches.